This TCR beta chain was found in a study of T cell repertoires in cytomegalovirus infection. The CDR3 spans 12 residues. Trimming stripped 4 bases from V and 7 bases from J, with 10 bases between. This clonotype turned up a few times. Antigen unknown. TCRdb reprocessed the reads via MiXCR and lists one record per CDR3 protein. The sample comprises 60,000 to 85,000 distinct CDR3 sequences, around 21% of which are singletons, and approximately 79% rests with the top ten. The receptor was isolated from a human donor in good health (CMV status not recorded). Some clones in this sample may be carry-over from other donors' samples. The chain couples TRBV12-3 or TRBV12-4 to TRBJ1-1; D is possibly TRBD1 (5 bases). The sample was PBMCs, sequenced either directly or after in vitro stimulation (not recorded which). CDR3 coding DNA: TGTGCCAGCAGTTCGGGGGGAATTGAAGCTTTCTTT. This encodes CASSSGGIEAFF.